The entry that follows covers one T cell receptor (beta chain) sequence. These data come from a study of blood T cell repertoires in COVID-19. Study context: The study drew acute and convalescent COVID-19 samples from the United States, Italy and Spain. T cells, B-cell-depleted T cells, or PBMCs supplied cDNA or gDNA.

In the original processing: Reference gene primer amplification in the assay estimated nucleated cell counts. Sequencing was performed with immunoSEQ multiplex PCR; in TCRdb, only in-frame clones are kept and a portion is missing. That table gives V, J and clone size, and the DNA gave D and trimming. Of about 99,000 clones listed, around 90% are singletons. The sequencing input was peripheral blood. This clonotype was sampled from a human donor in a cohort sampled during active COVID-19.

CDR3 in DNA: TGCGCCAGCAGCCCCACCCGGAGGTACGACGAGCAGTACTTC. It is translated as CASSPTRRYDEQYF. The chain carries TRBV5-1 and TRBJ2-7; possibly TRBD2 for D (5 bases). In germline, CDR1 is SGHRS, CDR2 YFSETQ. The V gene lost 4 bases and the J gene lost 5 bases, with 16 bases spanning the gap. The CDR3 contains 14 residues.